This TCR beta chain was captured by sequencing in a study of blood T cells in healthy people across ages. Study-wide findings and caveats: It was the long-lived donors that had more naive CD4+ cells and higher diversity than aged donors. Donor CMV status was unknown, possibly confounding expanded clonotype changes.

Combining a sample-barcoded 5' primer with a J-beta primer mix, a second PCR ran for about 7 to 11 cycles. One entry per CDR3 protein results from TCRdb running MiXCR on the 5' RACE reads. The table lists some 760,000 distinct CDR3 sequences, around 25% of them singletons. V lost 4 bases, J lost 6 bases, and 19 bases lay in between. This CDR3 is 16 amino acids long. This clonotype was seen more than once but under ten times. What it binds is unknown. Separately, the same data were catalogued under a study of T cells of mothers and their children. That publication notes: A few healthy Caucasian mothers, along with their six children, were the donors.

Sequenced: blood. The chain has TRBV23-1 and TRBJ1-3, with D unresolved. TRBV23-1 is an ORF, and what it does is uncertain. The sequence came from a boy aged 10-17 years in good health. The CDR3, as DNA: TGCGCCAGCAGTCTTAATTGGGTCTTGAGTGAAAACACCATATATTTT. Protein sequence: CASSLNWVLSENTIYF.